Below, 17 T cell receptor beta chains from the same sample are listed, as sequenced in a study of blood T cell repertoires in COVID-19. The protocol was immunoSEQ multiplex PCR, while the TCRdb copy is restricted to in-frame clones and leaves out a portion. Of fewer than 400,000 clones listed, roughly 86% are singletons. The sequenced sample consisted of peripheral blood. Every receptor here comes from a human donor in a cohort sampled during active COVID-19.

The chain joins TRBV9 to TRBJ1-1; 7 bases map to TRBD1. Per germline, CDR1 SGDLS and CDR2 YYNGEE. V lost 1 base, J lost 0 bases, and 12 bases stayed unmatched. This CDR3 region has 18 residues. CDR3 protein: CASSVRFPGQPLNTEAFF. The CDR3 coding sequence is TGTGCCAGCAGCGTACGATTCCCGGGACAGCCTCTGAACACTGAAGCTTTCTTT.

The chain uses TRBV19 and TRBJ2-5, with 9 bases identical to TRBD2. V was pared by 5 bases and J by 3 bases, with 10 bases of the junction left unmatched. The CDR3 totals 16 residues. Germline CDR1 and CDR2: LNHDA and SQIVND (reference sequence). CDR3 sequence reads: CASSLGPSGNEETQYF. The CDR3 DNA is TGTGCCAGTAGTCTAGGCCCTAGCGGGAATGAAGAGACCCAGTACTTC.

The rearrangement joins TRBV10-3 to TRBJ2-3, with TRBD1 matching 11 bases. V lost 10 bases, J lost 1 base, and 7 bases stayed unmatched. Germline V gene data show CDR1 as ENHRY and CDR2 as SYGVKD. The CDR3 totals 15 residues. The CDR3 region is CATLGQGDGTDTQYF. The CDR3 coding sequence is TGTGCCACCCTGGGACAGGGGGACGGCACAGATACGCAGTATTTT.

The rearrangement joins TRBV19 to TRBJ1-5, with TRBD1 matching 7 bases. The CDR3 loop spans 17 amino acids. V lost 4 bases, J lost 0 bases, and 9 bases stayed unmatched. CDR1 is LNHDA and CDR2 is SQIVND in the germline V gene (reference sequence). The CDR3 protein is CASSSPDRPYSNQPQHF. Here the CDR3 DNA reads TGTGCCAGTAGTAGCCCGGACAGGCCCTATAGCAATCAGCCCCAGCATTTT.

The chain combines TRBV28 with TRBJ2-1; TRBD1 might be the D (5 bases). Germline assignment: CDR1 MDHEN and CDR2 SYDVKM. The CDR3 is 16 residues long. V was clipped by 2 bases and J by 6 bases, with 17 bases between them. The CDR3 DNA is TGTGCCAGCAGTTTAGGGGCTAGAAGGTTAGGCAATGAGCAGTTCTTC. Amino acids: CASSLGARRLGNEQFF.

The chain has TRBV10-3 and TRBJ2-1, with a possible D match to TRBD1 (6 bases). Trimming shortened V by 3 bases and J by 9 bases, and 12 bases separated the two germline ends. CDR1 is ENHRY, CDR2 SYGVKD, per germline. CDR3 size: 13 residues. DNA for the CDR3: TGTGCCATCAGTGAACTGGGGGCCGGTGAGCAGTTCTTC. The encoded protein is CAISELGAGEQFF.

The chain joins TRBV6-2 or TRBV6-3 to TRBJ2-7; 9 bases align to TRBD1. Germline CDR1 is MNHEY and CDR2 is SVGEGT. J was trimmed by 6 bases and V by 2 bases; bases with no gene match: 8. The length of the CDR3 is 15 residues. Written as DNA, the CDR3 is TGTGCCAGCAGTTACAGGGACAGGGCCAGTGGCGAGCAGTACTTC. Its translation: CASSYRDRASGEQYF.

V usage is TRBV30 and J usage is TRBJ2-1, with D possibly being TRBD1 (6 bases). The V end lost 3 bases, the J end lost 6 bases, and 18 bases lay between the germline ends. The CDR3 is made up of 15 amino acids. CDR1 is GTSNPN and CDR2 is SVGIG in the germline V gene (reference sequence). The CDR3 spells CAWSAGQGLVNEQFF. For the CDR3, the DNA is TGTGCCTGGAGCGCGGGCCAGGGGCTAGTCAATGAGCAGTTCTTC.

This chain connects TRBV2 to TRBJ1-1; D remains ambiguous. V shed 7 bases and J shed 2 bases, with 8 bases lying between them. Germline CDR1 and CDR2: SNHLY and FYNNEI. The CDR3 contains 12 residues. The CDR3 DNA reads TGTGCCAGCAAGGAGGGAAACACTGAAGCTTTCTTT. Translating it yields CASKEGNTEAFF.

V gene TRBV4-1 combines with J gene TRBJ1-1; weak D call: TRBD1 (5 bases). The CDR3 spans 18 residues. Deletions cut 2 bases from V and 3 bases from J, with 22 bases between. Germline CDR1 reads MGHRA; CDR2 reads YSYEKL. CDR3: CASSQMGPGLGIDTEAFF. The CDR3 nucleotides are TGCGCCAGCAGCCAAATGGGTCCGGGACTGGGTATCGACACTGAAGCTTTCTTT.

The CDR3 DNA is TGTGCCAGCAGCCAAGGGACAGGGGACACAGATACGCAGTATTTT. It encodes CASSQGTGDTDTQYF. V is TRBV3-1 (or the pseudogene TRBV3-2) and J is TRBJ2-3, with TRBD1 matching 9 bases. V shed 1 base, J shed 2 bases, and the junction held 1 base outside the gene matches. CDR1 and CDR2 from the germline V gene are LGHDT and YNNKEL (reference sequence). This CDR3 region has 15 residues.

This clone has just one count. This sequence joins TRBV9 and TRBJ1-2, with D maybe TRBD1 (6 bases). The CDR3 contains 13 residues. The V end was cut by 2 bases, the J end by 6 bases, with 11 bases between. The V gene's germline CDR1 is SGDLS and CDR2 YYNGEE. The CDR3 coding sequence is TGTGCCAGCAGCGTCGACAGGTGGAATGGCTACACCTTC. This translates into CASSVDRWNGYTF. The whole variable domain, filled in from reference TRBV9 and TRBJ1-2, reads DSGVTQTPKHLITATGQRVTLRCSPRSGDLSVYWYQQSLDQGLQFLIQYYNGEERAKGNILERFSAQQFPDLHSELNLSSLELGDSALYFCASSVDRWNGYTFGSGTRLTVV.

The V and J genes are TRBV11-3 and TRBJ2-1, with 9 bases identical to TRBD2. This CDR3 comprises 15 residues. Trimming cost V 3 bases and J 7 bases; bases outside gene matches: 7. Germline V gene sequence: CDR1 SGHNT, CDR2 YENEEA. CDR3 sequence reads: CASSLAGLALNEQFF. In DNA, the CDR3 is TGTGCCAGCAGCTTGGCGGGACTAGCTTTGAATGAGCAGTTCTTC.

The chain uses TRBV18 and TRBJ1-1, with 8 bases that match TRBD1. The length of the CDR3 is 13 residues. Germline-derived CDR1 and CDR2 are KGHSH and LQKENI. V lost 5 bases and J lost 3; bases outside the gene matches: 2. The CDR3 DNA is TGTGCCAGCTCAGCGACAGGGGACACTGAAGCTTTCTTT. Its translation is CASSATGDTEAFF.

The chain carries TRBV7-3 and TRBJ2-2; a possible D gene is TRBD2 (6 bases). Trimming took off 3 bases at V and 6 bases at J, with 14 bases between the two ends. Germline CDR1 is SGHTA and CDR2 is FQGTGA. This CDR3 region has 15 residues. As DNA, the CDR3 is TGTGCCAGCAGCTTGACTAGTAAATCCTCCGGGGAGCTGTTTTTT. This sequence encodes CASSLTSKSSGELFF.

The CDR3 DNA is TGTGCCAGCAGTTTTAGTCGGGGAGAGACCCAGTACTTC. It yields the protein CASSFSRGETQYF. V and J are TRBV27 and TRBJ2-5; D might be TRBD2 (5 bases). V lost 3 bases and J lost 4, with 9 bases in between. The CDR3 is 13 residues long. Germline lookup yields CDR1 MNHEY and CDR2 SMNVEV (reference sequence).

This clone was detected ten times or more. The chain joins TRBV6-5 to TRBJ2-5; the match to TRBD2 covers 11 bases. V dropped 8 bases and J dropped 5; count of bases not matched to a gene: 10. Germline values: CDR1 MNHEY, CDR2 SVGAGI. CDR3 length equals 15 residues. The CDR3 DNA reads as TGTGCCAGCGACGTTAGCGGGGGGGGCGCGGAGACCCAGTACTTC. Translating it yields CASDVSGGGAETQYF.